The 14 T cell receptor beta chains in this list originate from one sample, sequenced in a study of sequential checkpoint blockade in melanoma. TCRdb's table, derived via immunoSEQ multiplex PCR, lists solely in-frame clones and lacks some. The data contain some 40,000 clones, roughly a third of them singletons. As for treatment: randomized to nivolumab then ipilimumab (arm A) or the reverse (arm B). This specimen consisted of tumor tissue (inferred from file names), obtained from a patient given nivolumab and ipilimumab in sequence. These receptors were collected from a human donor with melanoma.

This clone was recorded once. The chain is built from TRBV19 and TRBJ2-1; 8 nucleotides align to TRBD2. V lost 9 bases to trimming and J lost 5 bases; unmatched junction nucleotides: 9. Germline V gene lookup returns CDR1 LNHDA and CDR2 SQIVND (reference sequence). The CDR3 sequence is 14 residues long. The DNA for the CDR3 is TGTGCCAGCAGAGGACTAGCCCTTAACAATGAGCAGTTCTTC. Translating gives CASRGLALNNEQFF.

The V gene is TRBV12-5, the J gene TRBJ2-1; D is perhaps TRBD1 (6 bases). The CDR3 runs 13 residues. V dropped 7 bases and J dropped 3 bases, with 10 bases sitting between them. CDR1 is LGHNT, CDR2 FRNRAP, per germline. The CDR3 loop is CASEAGVYNEQFF. CDR3 sequence (DNA): TGTGCTAGTGAGGCAGGGGTCTACAATGAGCAGTTCTTC.

This rearrangement joins TRBV30 to TRBJ1-6; TRBD1 might be the D (6 bases). Trimming cost V 4 bases and J 13 bases, with 17 bases left between them. CDR3 length: 13 amino acids. Germline lookup yields CDR1 GTSNPN and CDR2 SVGIG (reference sequence). CDR3 DNA sequence: TGTGCCTGGACCCAGGACAGTTCGTCGCCCCTCCACTTT. Its translation: CAWTQDSSSPLHF.

The chain links TRBV28 to TRBJ2-7; D ambiguous. The CDR3 is made up of 12 amino acids. CDR1 and CDR2 (germline): MDHEN, SYDVKM. V gave up 5 bases and J gave up 5 bases, with 10 bases separating them. The DNA of the CDR3 is TGTGCCAGCAGTAATTTGGGTAACGAGCAGTACTTC. It codes for CASSNLGNEQYF.

The chain uses TRBV5-1 and TRBJ1-1; possibly TRBD1 for D (5 bases). Trimming pared 6 bases from V and 2 bases from J, leaving 14 bases between. In germline, CDR1 is SGHRS, CDR2 YFSETQ. The CDR3 length is 14 residues. The CDR3 sequence: CASKVEGLNTEAFF. The DNA of the CDR3 is TGCGCCAGCAAAGTGGAGGGACTAAACACTGAAGCTTTCTTT.

This clone was counted between two and nine times. This sequence joins TRBV11-3 and TRBJ2-1; 11 bases map to TRBD2. Per germline, CDR1 SGHNT and CDR2 YENEEA. Trimming cost V 5 bases and J 10 bases; bases outside gene matches: 7. This CDR3 is 14 amino acids long. The DNA of the CDR3 is TGTGCCAGCAGCATCCTACTAGCGGGGGCAGAGCAGTTCTTC. Translation: CASSILLAGAEQFF.

A single count supports this clone. J is TRBJ1-4 and V is TRBV18; a weak D match, TRBD1 (5 bases). V was cut by 3 bases and J by 12 bases, with 23 bases left in between. The CDR3 is 16 residues long. Germline V gene data show CDR1 as KGHSH and CDR2 as LQKENI. CDR3 sequence reads: CASSPGAEGAPLELFF. CDR3 DNA sequence: TGTGCCAGCTCACCGGGCGCCGAAGGGGCCCCTTTGGAACTGTTTTTT.

The chain recombines TRBV27 with TRBJ1-1; maybe TRBD1 (5 bases). Trimming pared 2 bases from V and 7 bases from J, leaving 11 bases between. Per germline, CDR1 MNHEY and CDR2 SMNVEV (reference sequence). The CDR3 covers 13 residues. The CDR3 DNA follows: TGTGCCAGCAGTTTAACCCGACAGAGTGAAGCTTTCTTT. It is translated as CASSLTRQSEAFF.

The V and J genes are TRBV1 and TRBJ2-7. TRBV1 is termed a pseudogene. This CDR3 region has 16 residues. CDR3 sequence: CASAQTPGPDSYEQYF. The CDR3 DNA follows: TGCGCCAGCGCCCAGACCCCGGGGCCAGACTCCTACGAGCAGTACTTC.

This clone came up once. The chain has TRBV19 and TRBJ2-2, with 11 positions matching TRBD1. The CDR3 covers 14 residues. Trimming at V came to 5 bases and at J to 6 bases, leaving 2 bases not matched to a gene. Germline V gives CDR1 LNHDA, CDR2 SQIVND (reference sequence). In DNA form, the CDR3 reads TGTGCCAGTAGTGTGGACAGGGGGCCCGGGGAGCTGTTTTTT. Translating it yields CASSVDRGPGELFF.

This clone has just a few counts. V usage is TRBV4-1 and J usage is TRBJ1-4, with 7 bases matching TRBD1. Looked up from germline, CDR1 is MGHRA and CDR2 is YSYEKL. J gave up 5 bases and V 0 bases, and 6 bases lay outside the gene matches. CDR3 length equals 16 residues. CDR3 sequence reads: CASSQETGKGNEKLFF. The CDR3 bases are TGCGCCAGCAGCCAAGAGACAGGGAAGGGGAATGAAAAACTGTTTTTT.

The CDR3 bases are TGTGCCAGTAGTATATTGTCAGGTTATCAGCCCCAGCATTTT. This gives the protein CASSILSGYQPQHF. V and J are TRBV19 and TRBJ1-5; D remains unclear. Between the trimmed V and J ends, which lost 2 bases and 5 bases, there was a span of 10 bases. This CDR3 region has 14 residues. Germline CDR1 LNHDA, CDR2 SQIVND (reference sequence). The whole variable domain, remainder taken from reference TRBV19 and TRBJ1-5, is DGGITQSPKYLFRKEGQNVTLSCEQNLNHDAMYWYRQDPGQGLRLIYYSQIVNDFQKGDIAEGYSVSREKKESFPLTVTSAQKNPTAFYLCASSILSGYQPQHFGDGTRLSIL.

This clone came up many times. This chain joins TRBV11-3 and TRBJ2-3; D is possibly TRBD1 or TRBD2 (6 bases each). Trimming removed 5 bases from V and 5 bases from J, with 14 bases in between. Germline CDR1 SGHNT, CDR2 YENEEA. The CDR3 extends over 14 amino acids. Here the CDR3 DNA reads TGTGCCAGCAGCCCGCGGAAGGGGGGAGATACGCAGTATTTT. Amino acids: CASSPRKGGDTQYF.

This chain joins TRBV19 and TRBJ1-4, with 10 nucleotides matching TRBD1. Germline CDR1 LNHDA, CDR2 SQIVND (reference sequence). With 6 bases clipped from V and 0 bases from J, the junction kept 1 base outside the gene matches. CDR3 length: 15 amino acids. CDR3 residues: CASRTGGPTNEKLFF. CDR3 DNA: TGTGCCAGTAGGACAGGGGGCCCAACTAATGAAAAACTGTTTTTT.